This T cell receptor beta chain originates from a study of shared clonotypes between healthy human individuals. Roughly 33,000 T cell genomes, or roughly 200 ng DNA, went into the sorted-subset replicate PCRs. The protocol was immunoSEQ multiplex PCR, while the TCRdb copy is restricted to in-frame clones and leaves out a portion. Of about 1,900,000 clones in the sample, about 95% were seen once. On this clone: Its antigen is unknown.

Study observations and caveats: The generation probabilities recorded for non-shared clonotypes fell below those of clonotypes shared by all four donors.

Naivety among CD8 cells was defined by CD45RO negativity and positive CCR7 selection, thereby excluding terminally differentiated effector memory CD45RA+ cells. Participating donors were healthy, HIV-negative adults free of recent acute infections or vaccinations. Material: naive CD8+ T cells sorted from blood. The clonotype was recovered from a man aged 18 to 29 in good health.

CDR3 nucleotide sequence: TGCGCCAGCAGCCAAGAACCGGACAGCCCCTACGAGCAGTACTTC. Encoded protein: CASSQEPDSPYEQYF. This sequence joins TRBV4-3 and TRBJ2-7, with D possibly TRBD1 on 6 matching bases. V was clipped by 0 bases and J by 2 bases, with 11 bases between them. In germline, CDR1 is LGHNA, CDR2 YSLEER. This CDR3 contains 15 residues.